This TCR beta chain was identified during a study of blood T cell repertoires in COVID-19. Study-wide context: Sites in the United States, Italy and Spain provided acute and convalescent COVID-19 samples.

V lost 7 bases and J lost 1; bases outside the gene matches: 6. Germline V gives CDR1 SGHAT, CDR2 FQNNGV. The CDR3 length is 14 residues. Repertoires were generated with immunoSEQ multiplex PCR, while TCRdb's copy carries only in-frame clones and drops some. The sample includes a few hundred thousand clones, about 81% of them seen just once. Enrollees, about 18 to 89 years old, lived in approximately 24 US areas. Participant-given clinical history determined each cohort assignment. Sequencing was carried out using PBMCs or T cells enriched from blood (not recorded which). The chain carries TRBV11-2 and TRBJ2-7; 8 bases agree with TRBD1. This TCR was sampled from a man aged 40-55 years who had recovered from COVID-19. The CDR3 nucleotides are TGTGCCAGCAAGCCCACAGGGGGTTCCTACGAGCAGTACTTC. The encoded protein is CASKPTGGSYEQYF. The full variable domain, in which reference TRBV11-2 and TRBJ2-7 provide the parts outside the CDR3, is EAGVAQSPRYKIIEKRQSVAFWCNPISGHATLYWYQQILGQGPKLLIQFQNNGVVDDSQLPKDRFSAERLKGVDSTLKIQPAKLEDSAVYLCASKPTGGSYEQYFGPGTRLTVT.